This T cell receptor (beta chain) was recovered during a study of control samples from healthy donors and cancer patients. Germline lookup yields CDR1 SNHLY and CDR2 FYNNEI. The CDR3 contains 16 residues. Between the trimmed V and J ends, which lost 10 bases and 0 bases, there was a span of 20 bases. Method: immunoSEQ multiplex PCR; TCRdb's copy keeps in-frame clones and lacks some. Here the sample spans around 100,000 clones, 75% to 90% being singletons. The sequencing input was PBMCs. This chain connects TRBV2 to TRBJ2-3, with D perhaps given as TRBD1 or TRBD2 (7 bases each). This TCR derives from a man in his sixties with lung cancer. The CDR3 here is CATSPGGGRSTDTQYF. Written as DNA, the CDR3 is TGTGCCACCTCCCCAGGGGGGGGCCGTAGCACAGATACGCAGTATTTT.